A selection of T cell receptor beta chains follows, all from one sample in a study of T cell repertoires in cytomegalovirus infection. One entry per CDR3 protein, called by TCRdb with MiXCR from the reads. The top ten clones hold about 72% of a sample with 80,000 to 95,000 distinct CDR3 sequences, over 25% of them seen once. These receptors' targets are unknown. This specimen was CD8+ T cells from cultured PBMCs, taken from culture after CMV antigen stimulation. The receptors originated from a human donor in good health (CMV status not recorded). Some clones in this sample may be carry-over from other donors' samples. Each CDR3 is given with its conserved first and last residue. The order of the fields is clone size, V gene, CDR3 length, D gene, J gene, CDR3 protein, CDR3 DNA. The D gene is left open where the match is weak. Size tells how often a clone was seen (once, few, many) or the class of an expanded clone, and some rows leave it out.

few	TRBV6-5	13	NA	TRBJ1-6	CASSLSYNSPLHF	TGTGCCAGCAGTCTCTCCTATAATTCACCCCTCCACTTT
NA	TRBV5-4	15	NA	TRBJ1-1	CASSLANRGETEAFF	TGTGCCAGCAGCTTGGCCAATAGGGGGGAGACTGAAGCTTTCTTT
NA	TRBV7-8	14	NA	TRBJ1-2	CASTQAGVNYGYTF	TGTGCCAGCACCCAAGCAGGGGTTAACTATGGCTACACCTTC
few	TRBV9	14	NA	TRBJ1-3	CASSPQSSGNTIYF	TGTGCCAGCAGCCCCCAGAGCTCTGGAAACACCATATATTTT
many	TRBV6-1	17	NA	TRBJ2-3	CASSEALAGRSTDTQYF	TGTGCCAGCAGTGAAGCGCTGGCAGGGCGAAGCACAGATACGCAGTATTTT
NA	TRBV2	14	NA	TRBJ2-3	CASLGTEGTDTQYF	TGTGCCAGCCTCGGGACGGAAGGCACAGATACGCAGTATTTT
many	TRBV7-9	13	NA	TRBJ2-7	CASSLAEGYEQYF	TGTGCCAGCAGCTTAGCGGAAGGGTACGAGCAGTACTTC
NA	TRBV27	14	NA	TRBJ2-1	CASSARTAVDEQFF	TGTGCCAGCAGTGCTCGGACAGCGGTCGATGAGCAGTTCTTC
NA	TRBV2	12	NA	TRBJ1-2	CASPQARGGYTF	TGTGCCAGCCCGCAGGCTCGGGGTGGCTACACCTTC
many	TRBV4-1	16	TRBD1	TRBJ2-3	CASSQAGQGIADTQYF	TGCGCCAGCAGCCAAGCGGGACAGGGGATCGCAGATACGCAGTATTTT
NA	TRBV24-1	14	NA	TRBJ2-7	CATSGAQQPYEQYF	TGTGCCACCAGTGGGGCCCAGCAGCCCTACGAGCAGTACTTC
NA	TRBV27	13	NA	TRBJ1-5	CASSRMGNQPQHF	TGTGCCAGCAGTCGCATGGGGAATCAGCCCCAGCATTTT
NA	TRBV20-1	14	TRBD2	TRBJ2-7	CSADSGAGSYEQYF	TGCAGTGCAGATAGCGGGGCAGGCTCCTACGAGCAGTACTTC
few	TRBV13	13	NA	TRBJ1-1	CASSHRVNTEAFF	TGTGCCAGCAGCCACAGGGTGAACACTGAAGCTTTCTTT
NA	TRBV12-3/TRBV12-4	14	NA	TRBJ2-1	CASSSASRENEQFF	TGTGCCAGCAGTTCGGCTAGCCGTGAGAATGAGCAGTTCTTC
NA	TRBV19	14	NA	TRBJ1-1	CASSVVSMNTEAFF	TGTGCCAGTAGTGTAGTGTCAATGAACACTGAAGCTTTCTTT
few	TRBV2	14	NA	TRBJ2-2	CASISLGESGELFF	TGTGCCAGCATCTCCTTAGGGGAATCCGGGGAGCTGTTTTTT
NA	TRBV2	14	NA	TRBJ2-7	CASRARGQDYEQYF	TGTGCCAGCAGGGCCCGGGGTCAGGACTACGAGCAGTACTTC
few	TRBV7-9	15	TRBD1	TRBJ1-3	CASSGDRVPGNTIYF	TGTGCCAGCAGCGGGGACAGGGTCCCTGGAAACACCATATATTTT
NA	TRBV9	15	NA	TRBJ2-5	CASSVGNRVKETQYF	TGTGCCAGCAGCGTAGGAAACAGGGTCAAAGAGACCCAGTACTTC
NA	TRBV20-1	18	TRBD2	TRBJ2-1	CSARDVSGGPISYNEQFF	TGCAGTGCTAGAGACGTCAGCGGGGGCCCGATCTCCTACAATGAGCAGTTCTTC
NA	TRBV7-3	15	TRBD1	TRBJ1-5	CASAMGGGPNQPQHF	TGTGCCAGTGCCATGGGAGGGGGCCCTAATCAGCCCCAGCATTTT
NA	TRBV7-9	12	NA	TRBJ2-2	CAGTLNTGELFF	TGTGCCGGGACACTTAACACCGGGGAGCTGTTTTTT
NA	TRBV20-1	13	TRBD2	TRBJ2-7	CSAILAGFDEQYF	TGCAGTGCGATACTAGCGGGGTTCGACGAGCAGTACTTC
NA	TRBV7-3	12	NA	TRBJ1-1	CASSLAAGLVFF	TGTGCCAGCAGCTTAGCCGCAGGCTTGGTCTTCTTT
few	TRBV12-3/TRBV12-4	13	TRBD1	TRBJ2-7	CASSRDSSYEQYF	TGTGCCAGCAGTCGGGACAGTTCCTACGAGCAGTACTTC
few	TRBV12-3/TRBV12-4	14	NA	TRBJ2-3	CASSDRYHLDTQYF	TGTGCCAGCAGCGACAGGTACCACCTGGATACGCAGTATTTT
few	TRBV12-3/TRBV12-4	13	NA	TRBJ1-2	CASSLRANYGYTF	TGTGCCAGCAGTTTGCGGGCTAACTATGGCTACACCTTC
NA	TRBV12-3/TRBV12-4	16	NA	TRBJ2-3	CASSLTSLGVPDTQYF	TGTGCCAGCAGTTTAACGTCATTGGGGGTTCCAGATACGCAGTATTTT
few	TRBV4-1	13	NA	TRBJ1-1	CASSLDPSFEAFF	TGCGCCAGCAGCCTGGATCCGAGTTTTGAAGCTTTCTTT
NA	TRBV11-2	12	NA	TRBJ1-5	CASSSPGQPQHF	TGTGCCAGCAGCTCGCCGGGGCAGCCCCAGCATTTT
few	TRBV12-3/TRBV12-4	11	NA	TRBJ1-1	CASSFDGEAFF	TGTGCCAGCAGTTTCGACGGTGAAGCTTTCTTT
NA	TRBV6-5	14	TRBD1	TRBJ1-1	CASSPSQGYTEAFF	TGTGCCAGCAGCCCTTCACAGGGGTACACTGAAGCTTTCTTT
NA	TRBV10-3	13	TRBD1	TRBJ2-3	CATGTGRTDTQYF	TGTGCCACGGGGACAGGGCGCACAGATACGCAGTATTTT
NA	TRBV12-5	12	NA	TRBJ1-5	CASGLDPLPQHF	TGTGCTAGTGGTTTGGACCCCTTGCCCCAGCATTTT
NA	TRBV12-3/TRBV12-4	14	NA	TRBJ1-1	CASSLISGDTEAFF	TGTGCCAGCAGTTTAATATCTGGGGACACTGAAGCTTTCTTT
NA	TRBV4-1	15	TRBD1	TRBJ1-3	CASSQDHRGSNTIYF	TGCGCCAGCAGCCAAGATCACAGGGGCTCGAACACCATATATTTT
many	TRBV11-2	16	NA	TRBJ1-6	CASSSDISSYNSPLHF	TGTGCCAGCAGCTCGGACATAAGCTCCTATAATTCACCCCTCCACTTT
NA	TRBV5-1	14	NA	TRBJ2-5	CASSPDGLKETQYF	TGCGCCAGCAGCCCGGACGGTTTGAAGGAGACCCAGTACTTC
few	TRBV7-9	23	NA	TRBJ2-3	CASSLAGAGTRQALHFLTDTQYF	TGTGCCAGCAGCTTAGCGGGGGCCGGGACTCGTCAAGCGCTTCATTTTCTGACAGATACGCAGTATTTT
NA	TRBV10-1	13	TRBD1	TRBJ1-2	CASRGTGGSGYTF	TGCGCCAGCAGGGGTACAGGGGGCAGTGGCTACACCTTC
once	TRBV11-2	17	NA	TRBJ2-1	CASSRPGQISSYNEQFF	TGTGCCAGCAGCCGTCCGGGGCAAATTAGCTCCTACAATGAGCAGTTCTTC
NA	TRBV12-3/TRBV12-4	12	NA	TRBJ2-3	CASRPIQDTQYF	TGTGCCAGCAGGCCCATACAAGATACGCAGTATTTT
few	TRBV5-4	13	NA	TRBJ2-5	CASSLHNQETQYF	TGTGCCAGCAGCTTGCACAACCAAGAGACCCAGTACTTC
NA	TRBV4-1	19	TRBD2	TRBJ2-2	CASSHGTSGGAGGTGELFF	TGCGCCAGCAGCCACGGGACTAGCGGGGGGGCGGGTGGTACCGGGGAGCTGTTTTTT
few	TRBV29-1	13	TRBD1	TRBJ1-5	CSGGQGAGQPQHF	TGCAGCGGTGGACAGGGGGCGGGTCAGCCCCAGCATTTT
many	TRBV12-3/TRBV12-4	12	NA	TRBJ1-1	CASSLWGTEAFF	TGTGCCAGCAGTTTATGGGGGACTGAAGCTTTCTTT
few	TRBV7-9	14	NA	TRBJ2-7	CASSLATAYAEQYF	TGTGCCAGCAGCTTAGCGACGGCATATGCGGAGCAGTACTTC
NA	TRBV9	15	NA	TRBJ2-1	CASSVGWTENNEQFF	TGTGCCAGCAGCGTAGGATGGACAGAAAACAATGAGCAGTTCTTC